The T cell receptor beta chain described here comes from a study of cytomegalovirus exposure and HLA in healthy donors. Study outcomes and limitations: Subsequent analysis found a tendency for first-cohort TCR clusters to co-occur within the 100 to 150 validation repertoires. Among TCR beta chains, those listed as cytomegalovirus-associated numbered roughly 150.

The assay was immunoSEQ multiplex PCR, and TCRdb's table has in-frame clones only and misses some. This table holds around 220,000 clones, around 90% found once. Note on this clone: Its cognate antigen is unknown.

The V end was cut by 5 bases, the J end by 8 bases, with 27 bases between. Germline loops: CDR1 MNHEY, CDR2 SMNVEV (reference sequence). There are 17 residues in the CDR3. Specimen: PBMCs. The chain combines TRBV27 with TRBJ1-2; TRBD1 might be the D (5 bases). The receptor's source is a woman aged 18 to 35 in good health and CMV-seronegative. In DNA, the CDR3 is TGTGCCAGCAGTCCTACCCCGGGAGCACAGGTCGGTGAGGGCTACACCTTC. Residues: CASSPTPGAQVGEGYTF.